This TCR beta chain was observed in a study of blood T cell repertoires in COVID-19. For the study at large: Samples taken during acute and convalescent COVID-19 were collected in the United States, Italy and Spain. PBMCs, B-cell-depleted T cells, or T cells provided the cDNA or gDNA that made up the material.

The data were produced by immunoSEQ multiplex PCR, yet TCRdb's version contains in-frame clones alone and is incomplete. The table includes about 310,000 clones, around 92% detected once. Trimming took 4 bases from V and 2 from J; bases not matched to a gene: 6. The germline V gene has CDR1 MNHEY and CDR2 SVGEGT. CDR3 size: 16 residues. Sequencing input: PBMCs or T cells enriched from blood (not recorded which). V usage is TRBV6-2 or TRBV6-3 and J usage is TRBJ1-5; 9 bases map to TRBD1. The TCR sequence derives from a woman in her thirties who had recovered from COVID-19. CDR3 loop: CASSFQRTGGNQPQHF. CDR3 nucleotides: TGTGCCAGCAGTTTTCAACGGACAGGGGGCAATCAGCCCCAGCATTTT.